The clone carrying this T cell receptor (beta chain) showed up many times. The CDR3 covers 14 residues. The V end was cut by 5 bases, the J end by 4 bases, with 12 bases between. Germline values: CDR1 SSHAT, CDR2 FNYEAQ (reference sequence). These data are taken from a study of blood T cell repertoires in COVID-19. Profiled with immunoSEQ multiplex PCR; TCRdb holds only in-frame clones, not every one. The repertoire has 150,000 to 200,000 clones, 80% of them found once; the top ten carry approximately 6.9%. The sample was peripheral blood. This chain links TRBV7-7 with TRBJ2-1; D is perhaps TRBD1 (6 bases). The receptor comes from a man aged 60 to 75 with acute or convalescent COVID-19. As DNA, the CDR3 is TGTGCCAGCAGCCCCGACAGGTCTTACAATGAGCAGTTCTTC. Translating it yields CASSPDRSYNEQFF.